This TCR beta chain was documented in a study of T cell responses to AZD1222 COVID-19 vaccine. Regarding the study as a whole: At baseline, just a handful of AZD1222 recipients tested seropositive. Repertoires were obtained solely post-peak T cell response. Clonal diversity was possibly underestimated; the donors were predominantly white British and more often female. The study reported that nearly half of spike-specific TCRs target unmutated variant regions.

About this clone itself: Its antigen is currently unknown.

Sequenced by immunoSEQ multiplex PCR; TCRdb stores in-frame clones only, minus some. Of about 160,000 clones detected, about nine tenths appear once; the ten largest clones hold around 5.2%. The sequences come from peripheral blood, collected on day 0 of AZD1222 vaccination. This clonotype was obtained from an adult in good health.

This CDR3 reads CASSSGTVPGAFF. The CDR3 DNA reads as TGCGCCAGCAGCTCCGGGACAGTTCCCGGAGCTTTCTTT. This chain joins TRBV5-1 and TRBJ1-1; 7 bases map to TRBD1. Germline V lookup: CDR1 SGHRS, CDR2 YFSETQ. There are 13 residues in the CDR3. With V trimmed by 3 bases and J by 10 bases, 9 bases remained unmatched.